Below, 28 T cell receptor beta chains from the same sample are listed, as sequenced in a study of blood T cell repertoires in COVID-19. The protocol was immunoSEQ multiplex PCR, while the TCRdb copy is restricted to in-frame clones and leaves out a portion. Of under 350,000 clones listed, 70% to 90% are singletons. The specimen was peripheral blood. These receptors originate from a woman in her sixties or seventies with acute or convalescent COVID-19.

V is TRBV30 and J is TRBJ2-7; tentatively, D is TRBD2 (5 bases). The germline V gene has CDR1 GTSNPN and CDR2 SVGIG (reference sequence). Deletions cut 1 base from V and 5 bases from J, with 6 bases between. The CDR3 totals 11 residues. The DNA of the CDR3 is TGTGCCTGGAGTGCGAGGGACGAGCAGTACTTC. Protein: CAWSARDEQYF. The full variable domain, completed using reference TRBV30 and TRBJ2-7, is SQTIHQWPATLVQPVGSPLSLECTVEGTSNPNLYWYRQAAGRGLQLLFYSVGIGQISSEVPQNLSASRPQDRQFILSSKKLLLSDSGFYLCAWSARDEQYFGPGTRLTVT.

This chain joins TRBV27 and TRBJ1-2, with 7 bases lining up with TRBD1. Germline V CDR1 and CDR2: MNHEY, SMNVEV (reference sequence). This CDR3 has 15 amino acids. The V gene end was trimmed by 5 bases and the J gene end by 5 bases; junction bases not matched to a gene: 11. CDR3 sequence reads: CASSQTGVGGYGYTF. DNA for the CDR3: TGTGCCAGCAGTCAAACAGGGGTGGGTGGGTATGGCTACACCTTC.

The J gene is TRBJ1-1, the V gene TRBV2; perhaps TRBD1 as D (6 bases). The CDR3 loop spans 16 amino acids. Trimming removed 4 bases at V and 6 bases at J, with 21 bases between. The germline gives CDR1 SNHLY, CDR2 FYNNEI. This chain's CDR3 is CASSVGGGPQGAEAFF. The CDR3 coding sequence is TGTGCCAGCAGTGTTGGGGGGGGGCCGCAAGGCGCTGAAGCTTTCTTT.

This rearrangement joins TRBV24-1 to TRBJ2-5, with unresolved D. Germline CDR1 and CDR2: KGHDR and SFDVKD. The CDR3 totals 14 residues. The V end lost 3 bases, the J end lost 1 base, and 8 bases lay between the germline ends. This chain's CDR3 is CATSDKYIQETQYF. The CDR3 coding sequence is TGTGCCACCAGTGATAAGTACATCCAAGAGACCCAGTACTTC.

This clone has only a few counts. The V call is TRBV19, the J call TRBJ2-5; D might be TRBD2 (6 bases). The ends were cut back, 4 bases at V and 2 bases at J, with 20 bases in the middle. Germline loops: CDR1 LNHDA, CDR2 SQIVND (reference sequence). CDR3 length: 17 amino acids. The CDR3 DNA reads TGTGCCAGTAGTACGGGAGTCCTCTATAGCACTCAAGAGACCCAGTACTTC. Translated: CASSTGVLYSTQETQYF.

This clone was detected once. The CDR3 sequence: CASSERQGFHEQYF. The CDR3 DNA reads as TGTGCCAGCAGCGAACGCCAGGGATTCCACGAGCAGTACTTC. The chain combines TRBV2 with TRBJ2-7, with D perhaps TRBD1 (5 bases). The CDR3 is 14 residues long. Germline assignment: CDR1 SNHLY and CDR2 FYNNEI. The V gene lost 6 bases and the J gene lost 5 bases, with 17 bases spanning the gap.

This rearrangement joins TRBV5-1 to TRBJ1-1; the D gene is possibly TRBD1 (5 bases). Deletions cut 6 bases from V and 5 bases from J, with 8 bases between. The CDR3 sequence is 11 residues long. Germline CDR1 SGHRS, CDR2 YFSETQ. CDR3 nucleotide sequence: TGCGCCAGCATGGGGGGGACTGAAGCTTTCTTT. It encodes CASMGGTEAFF.

This chain uses TRBV5-1 with TRBJ2-1, with a weak D call TRBD1 (5 bases). Germline assignment: CDR1 SGHRS and CDR2 YFSETQ. V was trimmed by 2 bases and J by 5 bases, leaving 8 bases between them. This CDR3 contains 13 residues. The CDR3 here is CASSFDSDNEQFF. For the CDR3, the DNA is TGCGCCAGCAGCTTCGACAGCGACAATGAGCAGTTCTTC.

To note about this clone: This sample includes further DNA sequences coding for the same CDR3. The chain combines TRBV15 with TRBJ1-4, with D perhaps TRBD1 (5 bases). Germline V gene lookup returns CDR1 LNHNV and CDR2 YYDKDF (reference sequence). The CDR3 sequence is 16 residues long. Trimming removed 0 bases from V and 4 bases from J, with 12 bases in between. The CDR3 spells CATSRDAGGVNEKLFF. The DNA for the CDR3 is TGTGCCACCAGCAGAGATGCTGGAGGGGTTAATGAAAAACTGTTTTTT.

The V call is TRBV7-6, the J call TRBJ2-2; 7 positions match TRBD1. J was trimmed by 6 bases and V by 4 bases; bases with no gene match: 5. The CDR3 runs to 14 residues. CDR1 SGHVS and CDR2 FNYEAQ come from the germline V gene. CDR3 nucleotide sequence: TGTGCCAGCAGCTCCCCTCAGGGGGCCGGGGAGCTGTTTTTT. Protein: CASSSPQGAGELFF.

The V and J genes are TRBV29-1 and TRBJ1-2; D call uncertain. Trimming took 3 bases from V and 4 from J, leaving 9 bases between them. The CDR3 is made up of 12 amino acids. Germline lookup yields CDR1 SQVTM and CDR2 ANQGSEA. CDR3 protein: CSVDVSGYGYTF. As DNA, the CDR3 is TGCAGCGTTGATGTCAGTGGCTATGGCTACACCTTC.

The V call is TRBV5-1, the J call TRBJ2-2, with D perhaps matching TRBD2 (6 bases). From germline, CDR1 is SGHRS and CDR2 YFSETQ. V lost 0 bases, J lost 4 bases, and 10 bases lay in between. The CDR3 spans 15 residues. The CDR3 DNA reads as TGCGCCAGCAGCTTGGCCGCGCGGGGCACCGGGGAGCTGTTTTTT. Translation gives CASSLAARGTGELFF.

The V and J genes are TRBV19 and TRBJ2-5, with D perhaps matching TRBD1 (6 bases). The CDR3 totals 13 residues. The V gene's germline CDR1 is LNHDA and CDR2 SQIVND (reference sequence). V lost 5 bases, J lost 5 bases, and 12 bases lay in between. CDR3 in DNA: TGTGCCAGTAGTCCTGGGGGCCCTGAGACCCAGTACTTC. Translating gives CASSPGGPETQYF.

The chain combines TRBV27 with TRBJ2-1; 9 bases fit TRBD2. Trimming removed 5 bases from V and 4 bases from J; junction bases left unmatched: 9. The CDR3 length is 16 residues. Germline V gene data show CDR1 as MNHEY and CDR2 as SMNVEV (reference sequence). The CDR3 region is CASSPARGGSYNEQFF. In DNA, the CDR3 is TGTGCCAGCAGTCCTGCGCGGGGGGGGTCGTACAATGAGCAGTTCTTC.

This clone appeared once. The chain employs TRBV7-2 and TRBJ2-3; a possible D gene is TRBD1 (5 bases). The length of the CDR3 is 15 residues. Germline V gene data show CDR1 as SGHTA and CDR2 as FQGNSA. Trimming pared 1 base from V and 2 bases from J, leaving 10 bases between. The CDR3 protein is CASSLGGSTTDTQYF. The CDR3 DNA follows: TGTGCCAGCAGCTTAGGGGGCTCGACCACAGATACGCAGTATTTT. The whole variable domain, filled in from reference TRBV7-2 and TRBJ2-3, reads GAGVSQSPSNKVTEKGKDVELRCDPISGHTALYWYRQSLGQGLEFLIYFQGNSAPDKSGLPSDRFSAERTGGSVSTLTIQRTQQEDSAVYLCASSLGGSTTDTQYFGPGTRLTVL.

The chain employs TRBV5-4 and TRBJ1-1, with 7 bases matching TRBD1. CDR1 and CDR2 (germline): SGHNT, YYREEE (reference sequence). CDR3 length: 12 amino acids. The ends lost 4 bases at V and 11 bases at J; junction bases unmatched: 8. CDR3 region: CASSPRGRRAFF. CDR3 in DNA: TGTGCCAGCAGCCCAAGGGGGCGGAGGGCTTTCTTT.

V gene TRBV21-1 combines with J gene TRBJ1-2; the D call in the table, TRBD1, was not verified against the DNA. TRBV21-1 represents a pseudogene. The CDR3 has 18 amino acids. As DNA, the CDR3 is TGTGCCAGCAGCAAAGCGCGGGCAGGGGAGATCTTTAACTATGGCTACACCTTC. It encodes CASSKARAGEIFNYGYTF.

The genes are TRBV10-3 and TRBJ2-5; 7 positions match TRBD2. Per germline, CDR1 ENHRY and CDR2 SYGVKD. The V and J ends lost 2 bases and 5 bases, in that order; junction bases with no gene match: 17. The CDR3 runs 18 residues. The CDR3, as DNA: TGTGCCATCAGTGAGCCCGGGCTCGCAGTGAGGGGAGGGGAGACCCAGTACTTC. Its translation is CAISEPGLAVRGGETQYF.

For the CDR3, the DNA is TGTGCCTGGAGTTCAGGGAACTACGAGCAGTACTTC. It codes for CAWSSGNYEQYF. V is TRBV30 and J is TRBJ2-7, with a tentative D call TRBD1 (5 bases). V lost 2 bases to trimming and J lost 3 bases, with 8 bases between them. Germline V gene sequence: CDR1 GTSNPN, CDR2 SVGIG (reference sequence). The CDR3 covers 12 residues.

The CDR3 DNA sequence: TGTGCCAGTACAAGGGGCAACTATGGCTACACCTTC. Protein: CASTRGNYGYTF. The chain joins TRBV6-5 to TRBJ1-2; possibly TRBD1 for D (5 bases). The V and J ends lost 9 bases and 2 bases respectively, with 10 bases between them. CDR3 length: 12 residues. Per germline, CDR1 MNHEY and CDR2 SVGAGI.

The chain carries TRBV9 and TRBJ1-6; perhaps TRBD1 as D (5 bases). CDR1 and CDR2 (germline): SGDLS, YYNGEE. The CDR3 loop spans 15 amino acids. With 4 bases removed from V and 6 bases from J, the gap between germline ends came to 14 bases. The CDR3 loop is CASSKGHTANSPLHF. The CDR3 DNA reads as TGTGCCAGCAGCAAAGGACACACCGCTAATTCACCCCTCCACTTT. Supplemented by reference TRBV9 and TRBJ1-6, the full variable domain reads DSGVTQTPKHLITATGQRVTLRCSPRSGDLSVYWYQQSLDQGLQFLIQYYNGEERAKGNILERFSAQQFPDLHSELNLSSLELGDSALYFCASSKGHTANSPLHFGNGTRLTVT.

This sequence joins TRBV3-1 (or the pseudogene TRBV3-2) and TRBJ2-5; D ambiguous. V was pared by 4 bases and J by 2 bases, with 14 bases between. Germline V lookup: CDR1 LGHDT, CDR2 YNNKEL (reference sequence). The CDR3 covers 15 residues. CDR3 in amino acids: CASSLRSVSQETQYF. The CDR3 bases are TGTGCCAGCAGCCTTCGTAGTGTTTCACAAGAGACCCAGTACTTC.

This chain joins TRBV18 and TRBJ2-2; TRBD2 aligns across 8 bases. The CDR3 is 15 amino acids. Germline V gives CDR1 KGHSH, CDR2 LQKENI. V dropped 3 bases and J dropped 6; count of bases not matched to a gene: 6. CDR3: CASSPYQRGSGELFF. The DNA for the CDR3 is TGTGCCAGCTCACCTTACCAGCGGGGGTCCGGGGAGCTGTTTTTT.

This clone appeared once. V gene TRBV10-3 combines with J gene TRBJ2-3; D not certain. CDR3 length: 14 residues. The V end was cut by 3 bases, the J end by 0 bases, with 7 bases between. Germline values: CDR1 ENHRY, CDR2 SYGVKD. In DNA, the CDR3 is TGTGCCATCAGTGAAACGGGTAGCACAGATACGCAGTATTTT. Translated, it gives CAISETGSTDTQYF.

This clone appeared once. The chain combines TRBV9 with TRBJ2-3, with TRBD1 identical over 9 bases. The CDR3 consists of 18 residues. The V segment lost 0 bases and the J segment 3 bases; nucleotides outside the gene matches: 11. Germline V gene data show CDR1 as SGDLS and CDR2 as YYNGEE. This CDR3 is CASSVAALGQGITDTQYF. As DNA, the CDR3 is TGTGCCAGCAGCGTAGCCGCCCTCGGACAGGGGATTACAGATACGCAGTATTTT.

The V and J genes are TRBV9 and TRBJ2-3; D is ambiguous. CDR1 SGDLS and CDR2 YYNGEE come from the germline V gene. This CDR3 is built from 13 residues. The V gene lost 2 bases and the J gene lost 3 bases, with 7 bases spanning the gap. This CDR3 is CASSVARTDTQYF. The CDR3 nucleotides are TGTGCCAGCAGCGTTGCGAGAACAGATACGCAGTATTTT. Using reference TRBV9 and TRBJ2-3 for the parts outside the CDR3, the full variable domain is DSGVTQTPKHLITATGQRVTLRCSPRSGDLSVYWYQQSLDQGLQFLIQYYNGEERAKGNILERFSAQQFPDLHSELNLSSLELGDSALYFCASSVARTDTQYFGPGTRLTVL.

This clone turned up a few times. The V and J genes are TRBV9 and TRBJ2-7; D call uncertain. The germline V and J ends were trimmed by 5 bases and 2 bases, with 8 bases remaining between them. The CDR3 has 12 amino acids. CDR1 and CDR2 from the germline V gene are SGDLS and YYNGEE. The DNA for the CDR3 is TGTGCCAGCAGTTCAACAGCCTACGAGCAGTACTTC. This gives the protein CASSSTAYEQYF.

This clone was detected a few times. The gene calls are TRBV11-1 and TRBJ2-3; TRBD2 matches 9 bases. CDR1 and CDR2 (germline): SGHAT, FQDESV (reference sequence). The CDR3 is 14 residues long. The V segment lost 5 bases and the J segment 5 bases; nucleotides outside the gene matches: 5. CDR3 nucleotide sequence: TGTGCCAGCAGCCGAGGACTAGCGCAAGATACGCAGTATTTT. Its translation: CASSRGLAQDTQYF.